The present entry profiles one TCR beta chain with its context. Methods used by the authors: Amplifying reference gene primers gave estimates of nucleated cell counts. Data came from immunoSEQ multiplex PCR; TCRdb stores just in-frame clones and leaves some out. Clonal size and the V and J genes are those of that table, whereas D and trimming came from the DNA. The sample holds over 100,000 clones, about 80% seen once. The sample is drawn from a study of blood T cell repertoires in COVID-19. The V end was cut by 3 bases, the J end by 2 bases, with 7 bases between. CDR3 size: 13 residues. CDR1 and CDR2 (germline): MNHNY, SVGAGI (reference sequence).

Material for sequencing was peripheral blood. The chain is built from TRBV6-6 and TRBJ1-1, with a weak D call TRBD1 (6 bases). The clonotype originates from a man between 60 and 75 years old with acute or convalescent COVID-19. The chain's CDR3 is CASSYGGNTEAFF. The DNA for the CDR3 is TGTGCCAGCAGTTATGGGGGCAACACTGAAGCTTTCTTT.